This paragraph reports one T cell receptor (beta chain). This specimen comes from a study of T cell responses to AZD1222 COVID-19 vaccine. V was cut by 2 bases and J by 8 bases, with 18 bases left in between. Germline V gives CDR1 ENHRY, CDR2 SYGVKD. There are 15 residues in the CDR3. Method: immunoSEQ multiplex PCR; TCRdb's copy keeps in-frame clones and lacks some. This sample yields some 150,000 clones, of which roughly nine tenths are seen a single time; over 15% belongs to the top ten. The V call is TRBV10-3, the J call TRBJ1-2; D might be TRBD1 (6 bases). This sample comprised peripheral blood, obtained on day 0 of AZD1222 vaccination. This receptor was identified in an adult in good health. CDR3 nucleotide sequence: TGTGCCATCAGTGAGCCCGAGGGGGGGGAGCGCGGCTACACCTTC. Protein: CAISEPEGGERGYTF.